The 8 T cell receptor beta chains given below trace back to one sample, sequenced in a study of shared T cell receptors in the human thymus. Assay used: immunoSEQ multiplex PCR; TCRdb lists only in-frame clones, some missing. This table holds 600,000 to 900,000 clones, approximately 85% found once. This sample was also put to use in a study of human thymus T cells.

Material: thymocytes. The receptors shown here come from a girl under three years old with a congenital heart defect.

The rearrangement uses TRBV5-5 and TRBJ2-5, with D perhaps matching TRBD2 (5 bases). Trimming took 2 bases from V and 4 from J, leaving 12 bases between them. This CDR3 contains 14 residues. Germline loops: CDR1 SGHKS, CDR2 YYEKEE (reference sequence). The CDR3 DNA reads TGTGCCAGCAGCTTTAGGGCCGAGGGAGAGACCCAGTACTTC. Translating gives CASSFRAEGETQYF.

As DNA, the CDR3 is TGCGCCAGCAGCTTTGTTCTGGACGGGGACACTGAAGCTTTCTTT. As protein: CASSFVLDGDTEAFF. This chain links TRBV5-1 with TRBJ1-1; D is unresolved. The CDR3 is made up of 15 amino acids. Germline CDR1 SGHRS, CDR2 YFSETQ. V was cut by 2 bases and J by 3 bases, with 14 bases left in between.

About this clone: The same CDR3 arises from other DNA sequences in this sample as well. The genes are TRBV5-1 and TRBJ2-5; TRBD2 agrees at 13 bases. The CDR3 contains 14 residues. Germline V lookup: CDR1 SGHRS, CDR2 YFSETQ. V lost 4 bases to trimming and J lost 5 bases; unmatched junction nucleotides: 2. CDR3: CASSLGLAGETQYF. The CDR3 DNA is TGCGCCAGCAGCCTGGGACTAGCGGGGGAGACCCAGTACTTC.

The CDR3 loop reads CASSITGGYWPDYGYTF. The CDR3 DNA sequence: TGTGCCAGCAGTATCACAGGGGGCTATTGGCCCGATTATGGCTACACCTTC. The V gene is TRBV5-4, the J gene TRBJ1-2; TRBD1 matches at 9 bases. V trimming: 5 bases; J trimming: 5 bases; junction bases outside the gene matches: 16. Germline V gives CDR1 SGHNT, CDR2 YYREEE (reference sequence). This CDR3 contains 17 residues.

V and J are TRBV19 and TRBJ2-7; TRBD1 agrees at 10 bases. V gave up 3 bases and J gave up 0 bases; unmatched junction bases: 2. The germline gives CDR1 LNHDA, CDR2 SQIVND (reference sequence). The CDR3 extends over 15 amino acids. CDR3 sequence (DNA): TGTGCCAGTAGTATTCGGACAGGGGGCTCCTACGAGCAGTACTTC. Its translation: CASSIRTGGSYEQYF. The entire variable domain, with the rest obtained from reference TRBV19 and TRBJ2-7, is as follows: DGGITQSPKYLFRKEGQNVTLSCEQNLNHDAMYWYRQDPGQGLRLIYYSQIVNDFQKGDIAEGYSVSREKKESFPLTVTSAQKNPTAFYLCASSIRTGGSYEQYFGPGTRLTVT.

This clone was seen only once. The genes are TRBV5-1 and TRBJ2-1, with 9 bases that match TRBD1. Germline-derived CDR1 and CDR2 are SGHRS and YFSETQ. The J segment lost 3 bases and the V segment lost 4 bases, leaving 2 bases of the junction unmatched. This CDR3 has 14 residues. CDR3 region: CASSRTGDYNEQFF. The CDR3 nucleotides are TGCGCCAGCAGCCGGACAGGGGACTACAATGAGCAGTTCTTC.

DNA for the CDR3: TGCGCCAGCAGCCCTGGACAGGTCCTAACAACTAATGAAAAACTGTTTTTT. Translating it yields CASSPGQVLTTNEKLFF. V usage is TRBV5-1 and J usage is TRBJ1-4; 7 bases align to TRBD1. Germline V gene data show CDR1 as SGHRS and CDR2 as YFSETQ. V lost 4 bases and J lost 0; bases outside the gene matches: 9. This CDR3 contains 17 residues.

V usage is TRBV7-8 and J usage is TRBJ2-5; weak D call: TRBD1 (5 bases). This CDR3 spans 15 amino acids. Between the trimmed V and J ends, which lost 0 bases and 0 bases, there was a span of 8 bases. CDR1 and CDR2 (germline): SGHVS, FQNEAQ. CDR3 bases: TGTGCCAGCAGCTTAGCGACAGTGTACCAAGAGACCCAGTACTTC. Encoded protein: CASSLATVYQETQYF.